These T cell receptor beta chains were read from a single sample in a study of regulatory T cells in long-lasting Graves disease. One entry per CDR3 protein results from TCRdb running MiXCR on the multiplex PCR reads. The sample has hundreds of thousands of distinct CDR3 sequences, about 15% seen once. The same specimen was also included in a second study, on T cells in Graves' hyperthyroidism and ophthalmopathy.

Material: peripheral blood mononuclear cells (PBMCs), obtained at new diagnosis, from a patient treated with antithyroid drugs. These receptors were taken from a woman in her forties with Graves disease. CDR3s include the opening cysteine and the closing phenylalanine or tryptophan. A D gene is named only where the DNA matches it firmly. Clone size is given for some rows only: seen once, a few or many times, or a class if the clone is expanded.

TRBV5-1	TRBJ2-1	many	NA	TGCGCCAGCAGCTCCGGAAACCTGTACAATGAGCAGTTCTTC	CASSSGNLYNEQFF
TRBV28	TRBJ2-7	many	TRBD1	TGTGCCAGCACACCTACGCGACAGGGATCGAGAGAGCAGTACTTC	CASTPTRQGSREQYF
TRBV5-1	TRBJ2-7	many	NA	TGCGCCAGCAGCTTGGTCGGTTCCACGGTTACTTACGAGCAGTACTTC	CASSLVGSTVTYEQYF
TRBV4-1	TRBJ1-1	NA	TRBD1	TGCGCCGGCAGCCAACAAGGGACAGCGAACACTGAAGCTTTCTTT	CAGSQQGTANTEAFF
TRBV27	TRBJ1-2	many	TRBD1	TGTGCCAGCAGTTCCGGACAGGAAGTATGGTATGGCTACACCTTC	CASSSGQEVWYGYTF
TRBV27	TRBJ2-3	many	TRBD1	TGTGCCAGCAGTTCTTCCGGGACAGGGATAGATACGCAGTATTTT	CASSSSGTGIDTQYF
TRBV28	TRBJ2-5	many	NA	TGTGCCAGCAGTTTCCCGGGGGGCCGGGAGACCCAGTACTTC	CASSFPGGRETQYF
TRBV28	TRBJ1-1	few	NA	TGTGCCAGCTTAACACTACTGGCCGGTCTGGGCACTGAAGCTTTCTTT	CASLTLLAGLGTEAFF
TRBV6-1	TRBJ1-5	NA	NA	TGTGCCAGCAGTGCCTCGTCGGGGTGGGGGATCAGCAATCAGCCCCAGCATTTT	CASSASSGWGISNQPQHF
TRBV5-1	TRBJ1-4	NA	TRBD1	TGCGCCAGCAGCTCTCAGACAGGGGCTGAAAAACTGTTTTTT	CASSSQTGAEKLFF
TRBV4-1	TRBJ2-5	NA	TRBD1	TGCGCCAGCAGCCATCAGACAGGGGGCAGGGAGACCCAGTACTTC	CASSHQTGGRETQYF
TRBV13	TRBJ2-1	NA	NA	TGTGCCAGCAGCCTTGATGGTGGCACCTCCTACAATGAGCAGTTCTTC	CASSLDGGTSYNEQFF
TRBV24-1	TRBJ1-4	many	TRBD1	TGTGCCACCAGTGATCCTCCGGGACAGGGGGTCGGTGAAAAACTGTTTTTT	CATSDPPGQGVGEKLFF
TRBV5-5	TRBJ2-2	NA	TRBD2	TGTGCCAGCAGCCTAAGACTAGCGGGAGCGGGCGGGGAGCTGTTTTTT	CASSLRLAGAGGELFF
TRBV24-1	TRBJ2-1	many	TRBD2	TGTGCCACCAGTGATTTTGTAGCGGGAGCCTACAATGAGCAGTTCTTC	CATSDFVAGAYNEQFF
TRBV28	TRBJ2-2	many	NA	TGTGCCAGCAGTTTATTTAACACCGGGGAGCTGTTTTTT	CASSLFNTGELFF
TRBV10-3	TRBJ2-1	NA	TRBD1	TGTGCCATCAGAGGGGACAGGGACTACAATGAGCAGTTCTTC	CAIRGDRDYNEQFF
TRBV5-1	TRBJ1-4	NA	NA	TGCGCCAGCAGCACCGACAGTTTTAATGAAAAACTGTTTTTT	CASSTDSFNEKLFF
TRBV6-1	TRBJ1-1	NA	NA	TGTGCCAGCAGCCCCCCGGGGTACATGAACACTGAAGCTTTCTTT	CASSPPGYMNTEAFF
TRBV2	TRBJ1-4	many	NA	TGTGCCAGCAGAACCCCTCCCGGGAGGGGCTCGAATGAAAAACTGTTTTTT	CASRTPPGRGSNEKLFF
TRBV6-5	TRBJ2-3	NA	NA	TGTGCCAGCAGTTACTCGATTCTGGGTGATACGCAGTATTTT	CASSYSILGDTQYF
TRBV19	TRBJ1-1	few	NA	TGTGCCAGTAGCCTAATCCCGGGACAAACTGAAGCTTTCTTT	CASSLIPGQTEAFF
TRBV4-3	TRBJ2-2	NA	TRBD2	TGCGCCAGCAGCCCTTATGAGACTAGCGGAACCACCGGGGAGCTGTTTTTT	CASSPYETSGTTGELFF
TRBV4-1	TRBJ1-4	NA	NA	TGCGACAGCACTTCTCGGGGGCAGACGGAAAAACTGTTTTTT	CDSTSRGQTEKLFF
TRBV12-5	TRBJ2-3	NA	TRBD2	TGTGCTAGTCAGCGCGGGAGCTCCACAGATACGCAGTATTTT	CASQRGSSTDTQYF
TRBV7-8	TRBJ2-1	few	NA	TGTGCCAGCAGCTTCCCTGCGGGCAATGAGCAGTTCTTC	CASSFPAGNEQFF
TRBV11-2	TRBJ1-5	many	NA	TGTGCCAGCAGCATTAACAGGGATCAGCCCCAGCATTTT	CASSINRDQPQHF
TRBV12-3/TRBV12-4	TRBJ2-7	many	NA	TGTGCCAGCAGCCCGGACGCCAACTACGAGCAGTACTTC	CASSPDANYEQYF
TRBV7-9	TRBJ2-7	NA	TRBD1	TGTGCCAGCCGCCCCAAGGACAGGCCGTACGAGCAGTACTTC	CASRPKDRPYEQYF
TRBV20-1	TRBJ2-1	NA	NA	TGCAGTGCTAGTCCTCCCGAGCTCCCGGGCCTAGACTATGAGCAGTTCTTC	CSASPPELPGLDYEQFF
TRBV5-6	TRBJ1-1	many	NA	TGTGCCAGCAGCCAGGACAGTATGCGCACTGAAGCTTTCTTT	CASSQDSMRTEAFF
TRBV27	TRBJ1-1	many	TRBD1	TGTGCCAGCAGTATAAGGACAGGGAACACTGAAGCTTTCTTT	CASSIRTGNTEAFF
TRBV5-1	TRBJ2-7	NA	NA	TGCGCCAGCAGCGAAGGACAAGGCCCATACGAGCAGTACTTC	CASSEGQGPYEQYF
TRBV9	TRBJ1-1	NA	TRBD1	TGTGCCAGCAGCGTAGTTACCCACAGGGGACGAGCTGAAGCTTTCTTT	CASSVVTHRGRAEAFF
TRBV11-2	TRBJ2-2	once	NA	TGTGCCAGCAGCCCGAATCCCCGCACCGGGGAGCTGTTTTTT	CASSPNPRTGELFF
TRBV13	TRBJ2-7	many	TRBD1	TGTGCCAGCAGCGCAACCGGGACAGCCACCACCTACGAGCAGTACTTC	CASSATGTATTYEQYF
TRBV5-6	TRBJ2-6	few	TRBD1	TGTGCCAGCAGCCCGGACAGGGGGACTGGGGCCAACGTCCTGACTTTC	CASSPDRGTGANVLTF
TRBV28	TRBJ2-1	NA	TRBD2	TGTGCCAGCAGCCGTACCGGGACTAGCGGGAGCTCCTACAATGAGCAGTTCTTC	CASSRTGTSGSSYNEQFF
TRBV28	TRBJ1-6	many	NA	TGTGCCGCAGGAGGGGGGCGTAGCAATTCACCCCTCCACTTT	CAAGGGRSNSPLHF
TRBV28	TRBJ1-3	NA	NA	TGTGCCAGCAGTTTACCTTCGACCGCCGTCTCTGGAAACACCATATATTTT	CASSLPSTAVSGNTIYF
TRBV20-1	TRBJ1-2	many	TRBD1	TGCAGTGCTAGAGTAAAAGGGGGCAGGAACTATGGCTACACCTTC	CSARVKGGRNYGYTF
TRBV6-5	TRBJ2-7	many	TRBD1	TGTGCCAGCAGTTACGTACAGGGGGCACCCTCTAACGAGCAGTACTTC	CASSYVQGAPSNEQYF
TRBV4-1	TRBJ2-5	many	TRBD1	TGCGCCAGCAGCAGGAGACCGGGACAGGGGGGAGAGACCCAGTACTTC	CASSRRPGQGGETQYF
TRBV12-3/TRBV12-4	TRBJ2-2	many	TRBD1	TGTGCCAGCAGTTCTCGACAGGGCGGTACGGTCTTCACCGGGGAGCTGTTTTTT	CASSSRQGGTVFTGELFF
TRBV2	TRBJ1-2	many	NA	TGTGCCAGCACGACAGAGGCCGCGGATGGCTACACCTTC	CASTTEAADGYTF
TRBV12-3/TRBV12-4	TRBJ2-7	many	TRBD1	TGTGCCAGCAGACCAAACAGGGGGGAGTCCTACGAGCAGTACTTC	CASRPNRGESYEQYF
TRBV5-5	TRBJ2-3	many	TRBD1	TGTGCCAGCAGCTTGGAGGGGACAGGCGCGCCAGATACGCAGTATTTT	CASSLEGTGAPDTQYF
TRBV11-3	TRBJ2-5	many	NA	TGTGCCAGCAGCGTCTCCGGACAACGACAAGAGACCCAGTACTTC	CASSVSGQRQETQYF
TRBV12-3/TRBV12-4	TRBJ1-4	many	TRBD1	TGTGCCAGCAGTTCCGCCGGGACAGCTCTTGTGGAAAAACTGTTTTTT	CASSSAGTALVEKLFF
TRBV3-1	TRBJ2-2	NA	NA	TGTGCCAGCAGCCGGAGGCAGGACGGGACCGGGGAGCTGTTTTTT	CASSRRQDGTGELFF
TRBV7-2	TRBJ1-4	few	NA	TGTGCCAGCAGCTTAGACAGGAGGAATGAAAAACTGTTTTTT	CASSLDRRNEKLFF
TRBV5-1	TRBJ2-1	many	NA	TGCGCCAGCAGCACAGGACAGACAAATGAGCAGTTCTTC	CASSTGQTNEQFF
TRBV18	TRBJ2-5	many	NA	TGTGCCAGCAGCCCTACGACAGGTGAAGAGACCCAGTACTTC	CASSPTTGEETQYF
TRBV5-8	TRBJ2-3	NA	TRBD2	TGTGCCAGCACCATAGCGGGACTAGCCGGCACAGATACGCAGTATTTT	CASTIAGLAGTDTQYF